This TCR beta chain was sequenced for a study of identical twins. This clonotype was seen repeatedly, ten times or more. TCRdb reprocessed the 5' RACE reads via MiXCR and lists one record per CDR3 protein. The repertoire holds some 230,000 distinct CDR3 sequences, 5.5% to 7.5% seen once, with approximately 14% in the top ten. Germline V gives CDR1 ENHRY, CDR2 SYGVKD. The V end lost 3 bases, the J end lost 0 bases, and 7 bases lay between the germline ends. The CDR3 loop spans 14 amino acids. The same sample was also studied in work on T cells expressing NK-cell markers.

The sequence was collected from a woman under 30 in good health. The rearrangement joins TRBV10-3 to TRBJ2-3; TRBD2 is a possible D gene (5 bases). Sequencing was carried out using CD8+ T cells sorted from blood. CDR3 in amino acids: CAISDRGSTDTQYF. In DNA, the CDR3 is TGTGCCATCAGTGACCGGGGTAGCACAGATACGCAGTATTTT.